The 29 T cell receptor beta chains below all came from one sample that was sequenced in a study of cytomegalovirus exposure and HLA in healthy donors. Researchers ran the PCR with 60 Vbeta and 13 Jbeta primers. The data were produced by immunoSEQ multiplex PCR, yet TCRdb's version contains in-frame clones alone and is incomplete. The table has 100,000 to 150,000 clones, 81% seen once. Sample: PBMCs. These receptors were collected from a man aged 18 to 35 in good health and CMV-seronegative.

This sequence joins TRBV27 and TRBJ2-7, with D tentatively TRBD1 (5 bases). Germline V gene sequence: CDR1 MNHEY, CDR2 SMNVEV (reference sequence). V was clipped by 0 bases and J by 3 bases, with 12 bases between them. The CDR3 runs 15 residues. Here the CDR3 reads CASSLSGPRNYEQYF. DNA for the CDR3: TGTGCCAGCAGTTTATCGGGGCCCCGGAACTACGAGCAGTACTTC.

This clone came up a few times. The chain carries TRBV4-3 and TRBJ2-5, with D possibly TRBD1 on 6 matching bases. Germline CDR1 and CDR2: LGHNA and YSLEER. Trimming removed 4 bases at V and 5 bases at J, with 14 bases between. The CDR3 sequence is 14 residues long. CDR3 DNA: TGCGCCAGCAGCCCGGAGAGGGGGTGGGAGACCCAGTACTTC. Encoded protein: CASSPERGWETQYF.

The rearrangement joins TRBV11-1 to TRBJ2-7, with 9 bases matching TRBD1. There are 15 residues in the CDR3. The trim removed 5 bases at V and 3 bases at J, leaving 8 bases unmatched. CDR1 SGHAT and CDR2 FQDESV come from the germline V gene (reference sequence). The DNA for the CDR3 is TGTGCCAGCAGCCCCGGGACAGGGATAATCTACGAGCAGTACTTC. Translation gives CASSPGTGIIYEQYF.

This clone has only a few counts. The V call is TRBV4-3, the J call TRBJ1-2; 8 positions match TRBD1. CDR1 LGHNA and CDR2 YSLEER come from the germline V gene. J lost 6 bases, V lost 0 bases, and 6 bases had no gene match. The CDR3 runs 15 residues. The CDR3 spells CASSQETGGRDGYTF. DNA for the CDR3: TGCGCCAGCAGCCAAGAAACAGGGGGAAGGGATGGCTACACCTTC.

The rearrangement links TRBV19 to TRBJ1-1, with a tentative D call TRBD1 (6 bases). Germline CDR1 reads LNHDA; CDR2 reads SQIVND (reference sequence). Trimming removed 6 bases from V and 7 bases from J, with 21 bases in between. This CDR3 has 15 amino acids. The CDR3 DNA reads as TGTGCCAGTAGCCCCGCAAACAGGGTTTTACTTGAAGCTTTCTTT. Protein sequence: CASSPANRVLLEAFF.

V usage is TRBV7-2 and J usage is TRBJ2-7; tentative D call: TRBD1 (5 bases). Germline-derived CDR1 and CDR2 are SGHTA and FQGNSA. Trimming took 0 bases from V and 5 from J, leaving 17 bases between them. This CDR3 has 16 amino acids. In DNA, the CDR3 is TGTGCCAGCAGCTTAGCTTGGGTTCAGGGAAGGGACGAGCAGTACTTC. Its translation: CASSLAWVQGRDEQYF.

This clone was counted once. CDR3 bases: TGTGCCAGCTCACTAGACAGGGACTATGGCTACACCTTC. Amino acids: CASSLDRDYGYTF. The V and J genes are TRBV18 and TRBJ1-2; 7 bases align to TRBD1. This CDR3 contains 13 residues. The trim removed 4 bases at V and 3 bases at J, leaving 2 bases unmatched. CDR1 is KGHSH and CDR2 is LQKENI in the germline V gene.

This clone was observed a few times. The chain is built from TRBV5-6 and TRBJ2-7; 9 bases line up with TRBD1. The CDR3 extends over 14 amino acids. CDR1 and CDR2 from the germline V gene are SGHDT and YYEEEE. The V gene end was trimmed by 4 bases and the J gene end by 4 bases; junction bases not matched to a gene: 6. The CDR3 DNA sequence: TGTGCCAGCAGCGGAACAGGGGGCGGATACGAGCAGTACTTC. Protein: CASSGTGGGYEQYF.

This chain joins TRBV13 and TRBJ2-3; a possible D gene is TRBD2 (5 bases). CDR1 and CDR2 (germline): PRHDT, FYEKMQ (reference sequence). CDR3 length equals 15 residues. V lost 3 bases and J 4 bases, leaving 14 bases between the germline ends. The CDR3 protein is CASSLTLDRPDTQYF. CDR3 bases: TGTGCCAGCAGCTTGACACTAGATCGTCCAGATACGCAGTATTTT.

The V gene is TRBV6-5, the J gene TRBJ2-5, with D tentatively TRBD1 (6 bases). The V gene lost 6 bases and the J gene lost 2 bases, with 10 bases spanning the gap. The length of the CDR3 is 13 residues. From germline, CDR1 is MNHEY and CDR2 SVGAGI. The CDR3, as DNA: TGTGCCAGCAGCAGGGGCAGGCAAGAGACCCAGTACTTC. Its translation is CASSRGRQETQYF.

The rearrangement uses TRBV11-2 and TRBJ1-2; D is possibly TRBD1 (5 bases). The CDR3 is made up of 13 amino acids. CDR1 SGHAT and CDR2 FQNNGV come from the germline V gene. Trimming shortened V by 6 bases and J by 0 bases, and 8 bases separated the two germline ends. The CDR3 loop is CASRDTANYGYTF. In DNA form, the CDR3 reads TGTGCCAGCAGGGACACAGCTAACTATGGCTACACCTTC.

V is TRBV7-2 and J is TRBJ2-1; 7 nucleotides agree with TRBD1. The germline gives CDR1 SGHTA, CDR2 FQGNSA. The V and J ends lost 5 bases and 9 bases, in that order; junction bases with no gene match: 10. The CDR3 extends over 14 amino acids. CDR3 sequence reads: CASSKGGVSGEQFF. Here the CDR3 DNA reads TGTGCCAGCAGCAAAGGGGGCGTGAGTGGTGAGCAGTTCTTC.

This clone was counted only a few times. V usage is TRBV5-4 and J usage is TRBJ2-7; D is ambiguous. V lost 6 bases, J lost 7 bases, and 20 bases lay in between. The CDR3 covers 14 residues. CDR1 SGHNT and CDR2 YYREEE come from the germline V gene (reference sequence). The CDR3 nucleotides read TGTGCCAGCACCGACCGGCCGGAAGTCGGGGAGCAGTACTTC. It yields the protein CASTDRPEVGEQYF.

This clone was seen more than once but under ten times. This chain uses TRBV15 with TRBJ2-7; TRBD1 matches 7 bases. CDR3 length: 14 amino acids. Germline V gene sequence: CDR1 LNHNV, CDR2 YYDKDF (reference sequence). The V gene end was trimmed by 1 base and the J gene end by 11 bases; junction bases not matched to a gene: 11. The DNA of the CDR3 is TGTGCCACCAGCAGAGCCCGGGACAGAGTAAGCGAGTACTTC. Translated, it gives CATSRARDRVSEYF.

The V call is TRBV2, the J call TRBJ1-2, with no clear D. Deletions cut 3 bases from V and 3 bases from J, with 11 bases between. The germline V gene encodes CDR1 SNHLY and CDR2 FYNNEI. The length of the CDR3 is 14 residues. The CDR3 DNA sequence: TGTGCCAGCAGTGATAAGATGTCAGACTATGGCTACACCTTC. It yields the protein CASSDKMSDYGYTF.

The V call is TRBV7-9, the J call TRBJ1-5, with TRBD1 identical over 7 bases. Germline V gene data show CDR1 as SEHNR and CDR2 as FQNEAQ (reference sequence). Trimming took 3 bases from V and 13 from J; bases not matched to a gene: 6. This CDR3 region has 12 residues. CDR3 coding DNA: TGTGCCAGCAGCTTGCAGGGGGACCATCAGCATTTT. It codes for CASSLQGDHQHF. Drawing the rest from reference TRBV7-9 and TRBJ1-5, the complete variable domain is DTGVSQNPRHKITKRGQNVTFRCDPISEHNRLYWYRQTLGQGPEFLTYFQNEAQLEKSRLLSDRFSAERPKGSFSTLEIQRTEQGDSAMYLCASSLQGDHQHFGDGTRLSIL.

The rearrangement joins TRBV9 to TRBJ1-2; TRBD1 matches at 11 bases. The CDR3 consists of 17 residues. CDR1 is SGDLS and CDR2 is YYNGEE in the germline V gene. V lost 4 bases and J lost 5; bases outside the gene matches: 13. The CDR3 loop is CASSRRTGGVEWYGYTF. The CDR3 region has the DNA TGTGCCAGCAGCCGACGGACAGGGGGCGTAGAGTGGTATGGCTACACCTTC.

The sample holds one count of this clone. The CDR3 region has the DNA TGTGCCAGCAGCAGCACGGGGGCCCAGTACTTC. Encoded protein: CASSSTGAQYF. The V call is TRBV28, the J call TRBJ2-5; tentatively, D is TRBD2 (6 bases). The germline V and J ends were trimmed by 6 bases and 9 bases, with 11 bases remaining between them. This CDR3 is built from 11 residues. Germline values: CDR1 MDHEN, CDR2 SYDVKM.

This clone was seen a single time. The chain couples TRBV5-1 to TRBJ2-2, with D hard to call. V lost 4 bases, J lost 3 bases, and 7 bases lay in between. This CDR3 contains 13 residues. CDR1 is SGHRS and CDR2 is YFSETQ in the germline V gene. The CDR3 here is CASSREYTGELFF. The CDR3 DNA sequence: TGCGCCAGCAGCCGAGAATACACCGGGGAGCTGTTTTTT.

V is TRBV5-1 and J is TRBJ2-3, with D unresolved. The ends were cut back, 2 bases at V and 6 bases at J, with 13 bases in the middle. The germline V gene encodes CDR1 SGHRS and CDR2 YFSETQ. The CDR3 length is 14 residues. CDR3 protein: CASSFNPGADTQYF. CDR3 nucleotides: TGCGCCAGCAGCTTCAACCCCGGAGCTGATACGCAGTATTTT.

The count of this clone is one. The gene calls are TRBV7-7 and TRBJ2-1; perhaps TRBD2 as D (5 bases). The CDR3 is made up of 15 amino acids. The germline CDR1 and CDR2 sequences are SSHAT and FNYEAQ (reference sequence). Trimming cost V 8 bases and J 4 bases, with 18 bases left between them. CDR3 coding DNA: TGTGCCAGCGGAAACGCGGGCGGACCATACAATGAGCAGTTCTTC. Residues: CASGNAGGPYNEQFF.

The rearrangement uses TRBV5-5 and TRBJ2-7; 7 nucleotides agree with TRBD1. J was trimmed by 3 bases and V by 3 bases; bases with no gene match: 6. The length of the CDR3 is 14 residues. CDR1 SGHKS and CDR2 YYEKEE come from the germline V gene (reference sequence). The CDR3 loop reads CASSSTGFGYEQYF. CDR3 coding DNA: TGTGCCAGCAGCTCGACAGGGTTCGGCTACGAGCAGTACTTC. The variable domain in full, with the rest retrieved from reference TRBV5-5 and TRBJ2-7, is DAGVTQSPTHLIKTRGQQVTLRCSPISGHKSVSWYQQVLGQGPQFIFQYYEKEERGRGNFPDRFSARQFPNYSSELNVNALLLGDSALYLCASSSTGFGYEQYFGPGTRLTVT.

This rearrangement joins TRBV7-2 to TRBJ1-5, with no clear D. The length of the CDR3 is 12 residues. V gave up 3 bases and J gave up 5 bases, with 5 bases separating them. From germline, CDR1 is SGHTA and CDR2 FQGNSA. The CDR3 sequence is CASSFRDQPQHF. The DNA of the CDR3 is TGTGCCAGCAGCTTCCGGGATCAGCCCCAGCATTTT.

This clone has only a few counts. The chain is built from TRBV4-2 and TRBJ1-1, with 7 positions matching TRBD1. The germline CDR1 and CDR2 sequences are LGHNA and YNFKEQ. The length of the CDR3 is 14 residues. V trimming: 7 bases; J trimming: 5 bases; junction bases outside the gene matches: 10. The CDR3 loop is CASTLGTAGTEAFF. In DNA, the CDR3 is TGTGCCAGCACACTGGGGACAGCCGGGACTGAAGCTTTCTTT.

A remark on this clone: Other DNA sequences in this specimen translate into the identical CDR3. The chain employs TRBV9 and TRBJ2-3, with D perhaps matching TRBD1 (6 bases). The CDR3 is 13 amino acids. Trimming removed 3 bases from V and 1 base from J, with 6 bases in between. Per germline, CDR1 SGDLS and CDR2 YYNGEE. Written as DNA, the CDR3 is TGTGCCAGCAGCGAGGGGGGCACAGATACGCAGTATTTT. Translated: CASSEGGTDTQYF.

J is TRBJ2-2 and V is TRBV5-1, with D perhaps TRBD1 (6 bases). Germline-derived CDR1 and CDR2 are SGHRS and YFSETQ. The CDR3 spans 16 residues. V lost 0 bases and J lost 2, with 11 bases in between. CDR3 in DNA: TGCGCCAGCAGCTTGGGCCAGGGGCCAAACACCGGGGAGCTGTTTTTT. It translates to CASSLGQGPNTGELFF.

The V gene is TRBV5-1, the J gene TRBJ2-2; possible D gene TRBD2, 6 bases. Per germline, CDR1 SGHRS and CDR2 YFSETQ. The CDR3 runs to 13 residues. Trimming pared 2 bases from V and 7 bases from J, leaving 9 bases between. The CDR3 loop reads CASSFSEGGELFF. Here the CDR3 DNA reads TGCGCCAGCAGCTTCTCGGAGGGCGGGGAGCTGTTTTTT.

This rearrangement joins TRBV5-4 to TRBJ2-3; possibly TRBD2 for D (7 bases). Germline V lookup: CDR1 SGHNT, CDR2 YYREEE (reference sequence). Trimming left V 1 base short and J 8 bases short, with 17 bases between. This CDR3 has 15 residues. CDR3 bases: TGTGCCAGCAGCTTGAGAGGGGGGGCCGTTGGTACGCAGTATTTT. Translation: CASSLRGGAVGTQYF.

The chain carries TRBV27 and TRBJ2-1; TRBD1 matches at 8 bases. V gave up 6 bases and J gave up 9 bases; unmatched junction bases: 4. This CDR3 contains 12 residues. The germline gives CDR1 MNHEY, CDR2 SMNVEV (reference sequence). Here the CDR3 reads CASSRQGIEQFF. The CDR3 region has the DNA TGTGCCAGCAGCCGACAGGGGATTGAGCAGTTCTTC.